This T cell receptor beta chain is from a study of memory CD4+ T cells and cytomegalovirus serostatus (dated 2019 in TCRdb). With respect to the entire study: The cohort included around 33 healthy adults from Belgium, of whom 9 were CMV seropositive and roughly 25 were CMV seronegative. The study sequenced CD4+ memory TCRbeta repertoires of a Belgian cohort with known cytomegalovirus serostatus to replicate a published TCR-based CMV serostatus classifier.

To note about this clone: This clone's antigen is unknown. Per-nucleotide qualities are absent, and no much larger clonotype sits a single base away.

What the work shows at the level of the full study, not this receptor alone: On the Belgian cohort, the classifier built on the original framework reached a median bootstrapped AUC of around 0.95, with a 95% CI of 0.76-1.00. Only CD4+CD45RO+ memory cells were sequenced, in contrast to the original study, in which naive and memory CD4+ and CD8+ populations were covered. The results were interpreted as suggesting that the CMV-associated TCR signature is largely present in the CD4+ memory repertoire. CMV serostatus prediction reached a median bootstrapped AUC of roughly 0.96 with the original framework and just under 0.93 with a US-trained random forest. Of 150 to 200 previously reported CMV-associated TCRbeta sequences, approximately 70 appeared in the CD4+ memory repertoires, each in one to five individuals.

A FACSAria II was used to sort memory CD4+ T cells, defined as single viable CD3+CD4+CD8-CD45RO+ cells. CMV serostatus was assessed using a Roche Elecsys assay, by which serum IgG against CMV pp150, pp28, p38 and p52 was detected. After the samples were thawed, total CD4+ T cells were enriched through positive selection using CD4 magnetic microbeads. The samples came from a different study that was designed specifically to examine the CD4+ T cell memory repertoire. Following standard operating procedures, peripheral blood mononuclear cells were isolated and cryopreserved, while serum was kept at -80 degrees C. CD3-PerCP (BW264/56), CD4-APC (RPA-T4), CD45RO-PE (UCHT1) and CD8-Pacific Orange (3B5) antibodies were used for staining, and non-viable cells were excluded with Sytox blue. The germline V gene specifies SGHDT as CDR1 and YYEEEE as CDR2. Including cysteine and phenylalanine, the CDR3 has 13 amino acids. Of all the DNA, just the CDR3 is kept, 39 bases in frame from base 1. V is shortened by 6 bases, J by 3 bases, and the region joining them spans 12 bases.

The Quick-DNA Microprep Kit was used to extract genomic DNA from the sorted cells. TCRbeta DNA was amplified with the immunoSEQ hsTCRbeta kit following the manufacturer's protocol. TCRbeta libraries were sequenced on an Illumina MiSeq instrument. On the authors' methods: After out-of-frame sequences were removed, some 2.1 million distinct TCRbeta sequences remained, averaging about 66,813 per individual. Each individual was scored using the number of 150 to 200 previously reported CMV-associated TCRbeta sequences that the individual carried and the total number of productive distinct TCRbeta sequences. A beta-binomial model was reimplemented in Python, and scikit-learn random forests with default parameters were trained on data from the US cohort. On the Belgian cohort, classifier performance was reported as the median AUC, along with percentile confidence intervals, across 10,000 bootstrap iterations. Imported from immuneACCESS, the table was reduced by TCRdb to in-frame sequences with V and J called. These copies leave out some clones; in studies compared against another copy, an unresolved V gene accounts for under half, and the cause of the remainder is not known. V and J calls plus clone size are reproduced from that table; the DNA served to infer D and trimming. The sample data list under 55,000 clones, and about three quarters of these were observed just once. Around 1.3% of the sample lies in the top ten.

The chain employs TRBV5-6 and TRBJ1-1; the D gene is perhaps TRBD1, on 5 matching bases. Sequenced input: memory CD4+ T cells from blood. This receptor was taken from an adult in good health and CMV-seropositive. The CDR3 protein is CASTWDEDTEAFF. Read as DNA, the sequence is TGTGCCAGCACGTGGGACGAGGACACTGAAGCTTTCTTT. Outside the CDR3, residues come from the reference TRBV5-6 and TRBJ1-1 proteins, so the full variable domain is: DAGVTQSPTHLIKTRGQQVTLRCSPKSGHDTVSWYQQALGQGPQFIFQYYEEEERQRGNFPDRFSGHQFPNYSSELNVNALLLGDSALYLCASTWDEDTEAFFGQGTRLTVV.